This entry describes one T cell receptor (beta chain). CDR1 MNHEY and CDR2 SVGAGI come from the germline V gene. The CDR3 sequence is 16 residues long. The germline V and J ends were trimmed by 3 bases and 1 base, with 13 bases remaining between them. The source of the sample is a study of cytomegalovirus exposure and HLA in healthy donors. PCR was performed using 60 Vbeta and 13 Jbeta primers. Clones were sequenced by immunoSEQ multiplex PCR, and TCRdb holds only the in-frame ones, with some missing. The sample includes about 57,000 clones, roughly 80% of them seen just once. The specimen sequenced was PBMCs. This chain links TRBV6-5 with TRBJ2-1, with D perhaps matching TRBD1 (6 bases). The origin of this receptor is a woman in her twenties or thirties in good health and CMV-seronegative. DNA of the CDR3: TGTGCCAGCAGTTATGACAGGTCTAAATCCTACAATGAGCAGTTCTTC. The encoded protein is CASSYDRSKSYNEQFF.